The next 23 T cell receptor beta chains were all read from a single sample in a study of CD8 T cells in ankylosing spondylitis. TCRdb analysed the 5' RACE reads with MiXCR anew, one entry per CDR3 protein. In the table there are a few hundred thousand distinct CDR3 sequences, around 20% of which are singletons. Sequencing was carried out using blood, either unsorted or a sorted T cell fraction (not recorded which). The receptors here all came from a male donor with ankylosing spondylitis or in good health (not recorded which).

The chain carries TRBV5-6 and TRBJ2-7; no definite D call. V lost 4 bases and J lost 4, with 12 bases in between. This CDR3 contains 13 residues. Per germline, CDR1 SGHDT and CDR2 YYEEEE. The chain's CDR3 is CASSPYVQYEQYV. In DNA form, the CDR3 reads TGTGCCAGCAGCCCGTACGTCCAGTACGAGCAGTACGTC.

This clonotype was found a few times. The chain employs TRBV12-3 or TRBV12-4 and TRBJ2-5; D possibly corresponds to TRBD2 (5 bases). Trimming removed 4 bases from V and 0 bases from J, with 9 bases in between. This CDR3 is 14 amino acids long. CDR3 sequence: CASSSEGYQETQYF. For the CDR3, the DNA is TGTGCCAGCAGTTCTGAGGGTTACCAAGAGACCCAGTACTTC.

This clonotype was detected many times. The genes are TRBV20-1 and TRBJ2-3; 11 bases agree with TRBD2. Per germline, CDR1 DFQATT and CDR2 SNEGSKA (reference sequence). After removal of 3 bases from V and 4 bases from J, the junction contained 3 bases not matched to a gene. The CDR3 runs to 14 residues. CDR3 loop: CSARTSGDADTQYF. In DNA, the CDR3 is TGCAGTGCTAGGACTAGCGGGGACGCAGATACGCAGTATTTT.

Written as DNA, the CDR3 is TGTGCCAGCACTCAGACAGGGACTGGCTACACCTTC. Translating it yields CASTQTGTGYTF. The V gene is TRBV12-3 or TRBV12-4, the J gene TRBJ1-2; 7 bases agree with TRBD1. The V gene end was trimmed by 7 bases and the J gene end by 7 bases; junction bases not matched to a gene: 6. The CDR3 is 12 amino acids.

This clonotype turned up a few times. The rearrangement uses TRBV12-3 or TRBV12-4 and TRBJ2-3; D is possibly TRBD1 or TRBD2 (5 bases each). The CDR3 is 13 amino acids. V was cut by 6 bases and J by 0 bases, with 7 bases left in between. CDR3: CASRGRSTDTQYF. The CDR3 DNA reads TGTGCCAGCAGGGGACGGAGCACAGATACGCAGTATTTT.

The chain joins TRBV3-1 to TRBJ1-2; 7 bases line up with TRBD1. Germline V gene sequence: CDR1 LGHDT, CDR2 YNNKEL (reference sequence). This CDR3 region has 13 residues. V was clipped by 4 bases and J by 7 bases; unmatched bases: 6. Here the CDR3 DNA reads TGTGCCAGCAGCCTCGACGGGACAGCTGGCTACACCTTC. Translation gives CASSLDGTAGYTF.

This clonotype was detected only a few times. The CDR3 DNA is TGCGCCAGCAGCGCTAGCGGCCTAATCACAGATACGCAGTATTTT. This gives the protein CASSASGLITDTQYF. This chain uses TRBV10-1 with TRBJ2-3; 7 positions match TRBD2. The junction had 8 bases not matched to a gene; V was cut back by 6 bases and J by 2 bases. CDR3 length equals 15 residues. From germline, CDR1 is WNHNN and CDR2 SYGVQD (reference sequence).

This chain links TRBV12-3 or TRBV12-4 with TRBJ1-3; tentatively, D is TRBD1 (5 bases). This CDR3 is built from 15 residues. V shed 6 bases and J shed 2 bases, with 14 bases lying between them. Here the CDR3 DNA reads TGTGCCAGCAGGAACCGGGACGTGGCTGGAAACACCATATATTTT. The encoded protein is CASRNRDVAGNTIYF.

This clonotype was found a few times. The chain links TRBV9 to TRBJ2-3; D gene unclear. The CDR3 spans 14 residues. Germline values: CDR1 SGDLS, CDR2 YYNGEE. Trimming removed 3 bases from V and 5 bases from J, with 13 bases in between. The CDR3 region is CASSAQPLGDTQYF. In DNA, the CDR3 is TGTGCCAGCAGCGCCCAGCCTTTAGGAGATACGCAGTATTTT.

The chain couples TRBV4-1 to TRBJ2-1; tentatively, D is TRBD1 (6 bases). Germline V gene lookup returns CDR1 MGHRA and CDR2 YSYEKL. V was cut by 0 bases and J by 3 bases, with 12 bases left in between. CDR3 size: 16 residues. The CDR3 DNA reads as TGCGCCAGCAGCCAAGATAACACAGGGTTCTACAATGAGCAGTTCTTC. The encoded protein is CASSQDNTGFYNEQFF.

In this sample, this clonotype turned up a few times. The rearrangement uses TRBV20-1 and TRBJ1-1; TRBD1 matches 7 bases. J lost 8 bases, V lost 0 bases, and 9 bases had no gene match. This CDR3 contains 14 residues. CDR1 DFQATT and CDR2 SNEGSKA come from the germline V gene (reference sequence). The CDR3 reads CSARDYRGGWEAFF. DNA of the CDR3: TGCAGTGCTAGAGATTACAGGGGCGGTTGGGAAGCTTTCTTT.

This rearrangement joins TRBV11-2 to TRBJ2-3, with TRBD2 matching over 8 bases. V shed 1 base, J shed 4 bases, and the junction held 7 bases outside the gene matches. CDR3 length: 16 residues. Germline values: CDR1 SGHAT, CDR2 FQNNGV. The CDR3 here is CASSLVAGGSSDTQYF. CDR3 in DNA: TGTGCCAGCAGCTTAGTGGCGGGAGGTTCGTCAGATACGCAGTATTTT.

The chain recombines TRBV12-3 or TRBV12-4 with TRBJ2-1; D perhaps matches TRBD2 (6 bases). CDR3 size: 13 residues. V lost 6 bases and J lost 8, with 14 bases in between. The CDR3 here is CASRAPGDHEQFF. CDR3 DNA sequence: TGTGCCAGCAGGGCTCCGGGGGACCATGAGCAGTTCTTC.

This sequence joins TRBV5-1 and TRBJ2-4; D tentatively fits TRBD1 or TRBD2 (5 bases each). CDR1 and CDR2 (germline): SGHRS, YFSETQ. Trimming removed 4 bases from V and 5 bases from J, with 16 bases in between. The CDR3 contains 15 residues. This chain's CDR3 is CASSTSWGKENIQYF. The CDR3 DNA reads TGCGCCAGCAGCACCTCATGGGGGAAGGAAAACATTCAGTACTTC.

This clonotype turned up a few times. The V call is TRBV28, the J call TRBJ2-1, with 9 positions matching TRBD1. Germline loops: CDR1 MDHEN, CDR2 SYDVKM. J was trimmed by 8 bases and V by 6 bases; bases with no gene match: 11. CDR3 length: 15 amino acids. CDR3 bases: TGTGCCAGCAGCCGCCGGGACAGGGAAATCTATGAGCAGTTCTTC. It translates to CASSRRDREIYEQFF.

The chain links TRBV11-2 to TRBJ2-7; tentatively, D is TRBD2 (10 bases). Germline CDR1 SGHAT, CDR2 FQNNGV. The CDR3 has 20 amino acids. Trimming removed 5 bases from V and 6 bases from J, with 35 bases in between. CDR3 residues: CASSLHDRGYITAGGPEQYV. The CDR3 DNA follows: TGTGCCAGCAGCCTCCATGACAGGGGGTACATTACAGCGGGAGGGCCCGAGCAGTACGTC.

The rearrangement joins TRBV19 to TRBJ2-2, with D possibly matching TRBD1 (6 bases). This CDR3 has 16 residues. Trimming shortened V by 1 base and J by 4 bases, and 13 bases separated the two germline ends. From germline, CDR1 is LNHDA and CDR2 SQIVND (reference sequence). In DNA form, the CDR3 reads TGTGCCAGTAGTATAGGCCAGGGGAGCGGCACCGGGGAGCTGTTTTTT. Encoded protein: CASSIGQGSGTGELFF.

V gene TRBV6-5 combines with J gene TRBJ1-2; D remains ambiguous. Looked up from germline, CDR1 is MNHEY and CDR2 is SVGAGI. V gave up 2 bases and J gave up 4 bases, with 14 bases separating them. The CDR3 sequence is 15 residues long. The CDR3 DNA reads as TGTGCCAGCAGTTACGGTTCTGGCGGAATCTATGGCTACACCTTC. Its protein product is CASSYGSGGIYGYTF.

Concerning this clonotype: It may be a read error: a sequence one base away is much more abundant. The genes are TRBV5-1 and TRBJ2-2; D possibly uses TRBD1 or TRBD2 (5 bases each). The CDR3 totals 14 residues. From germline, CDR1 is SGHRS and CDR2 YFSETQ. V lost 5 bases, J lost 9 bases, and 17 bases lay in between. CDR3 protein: CASSWGRTSRELFF. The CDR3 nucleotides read TGCGCCAGCAGTTGGGGACGGACCTCCAGGGAGCTGTTTTTT.

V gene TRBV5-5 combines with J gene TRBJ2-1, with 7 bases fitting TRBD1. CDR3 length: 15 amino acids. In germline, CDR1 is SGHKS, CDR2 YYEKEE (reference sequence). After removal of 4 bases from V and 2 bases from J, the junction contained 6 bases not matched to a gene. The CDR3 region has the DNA TGTGCCAGCAGCGCAGGGACAGAGGCCTACAATGAGCAGTTCTTC. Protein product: CASSAGTEAYNEQFF.

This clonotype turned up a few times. The CDR3 reads CASSAPGQGTGELFF. CDR3 DNA sequence: TGTGCCAGCAGTGCACCGGGACAGGGAACCGGGGAGCTGTTTTTT. The rearrangement uses TRBV12-3 or TRBV12-4 and TRBJ2-2; 9 positions agree with TRBD1. V dropped 5 bases and J dropped 5; count of bases not matched to a gene: 6. The CDR3 covers 15 residues.

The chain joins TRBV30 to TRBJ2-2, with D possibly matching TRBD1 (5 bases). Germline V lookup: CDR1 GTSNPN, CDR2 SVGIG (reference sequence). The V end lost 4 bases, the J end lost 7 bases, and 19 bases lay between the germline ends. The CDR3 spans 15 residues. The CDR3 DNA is TGTGCCTGGAACCCCCGGTCGACAGCGCTCGGGGAGCTGTTTTTT. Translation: CAWNPRSTALGELFF.

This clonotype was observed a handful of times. The CDR3 DNA sequence: TGTGCCAGCAGTTACTGGGCGGGGGATACGCAGTATTTT. Amino acid sequence: CASSYWAGDTQYF. This chain uses TRBV6-6 with TRBJ2-3, with a weak D call TRBD2 (6 bases). The CDR3 length is 13 residues. V gave up 1 base and J gave up 6 bases, with 8 bases separating them. Germline CDR1 is MNHNY and CDR2 is SVGAGI (reference sequence).